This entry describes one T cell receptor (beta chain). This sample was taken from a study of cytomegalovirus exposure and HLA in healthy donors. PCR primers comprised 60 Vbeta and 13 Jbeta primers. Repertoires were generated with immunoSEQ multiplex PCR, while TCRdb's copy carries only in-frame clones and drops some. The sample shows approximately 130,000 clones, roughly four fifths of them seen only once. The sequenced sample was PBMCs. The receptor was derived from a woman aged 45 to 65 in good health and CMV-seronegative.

CDR3 loop: CSVVPRERGTDTQYF. Written as DNA, the CDR3 is TGCAGCGTTGTCCCGCGGGAGCGGGGCACAGATACGCAGTATTTT. This chain links TRBV29-1 with TRBJ2-3; 7 nucleotides line up with TRBD2. With V trimmed by 4 bases and J by 1 base, 8 bases remained unmatched. Looked up from germline, CDR1 is SQVTM and CDR2 is ANQGSEA. The CDR3 is 15 amino acids.